This paragraph reports one TCR beta chain. It lacks a known antigen. No clone much larger than this one lies a single base away; base qualities are absent. Receptor amplification or capture employed the immunoSEQ multiplex PCR assay. What TCRdb holds here is the immuneACCESS table cut down to in-frame rearrangements. Part of the clones is not present; checked against another copy, under half of the missing clones reflect an unresolved V gene, and the others are unexplained. The sample records over 70,000 clones, approximately 97% of which are singletons. Of the sample, over 0.2% is held by the ten largest clones. The source of the sample is a study of technical replicates of blood from several donors (dated by TCRdb to between 2016 and 2019). Taken from cysteine to phenylalanine, the CDR3 has 15 residues. Just the 45-base CDR3 DNA is kept, in frame starting at base 1. According to the germline V gene, CDR1 reads MGHRA and CDR2 reads YSYEKL. Between the V and J ends, shortened by 6 bases and 2 bases respectively, the junction contains 15 bases.

The sequence came from a human donor in good health. Sequenced material: T cells isolated from PBMCs. The sequence links TRBV4-1 to TRBJ2-3; perhaps TRBD2 is the D gene, with 5 bases matching. The DNA sequence is as follows: TGCGCCAGCAGTCTTACCGGGATACCCACAGATACGCAGTATTTT. It translates to CASSLTGIPTDTQYF.